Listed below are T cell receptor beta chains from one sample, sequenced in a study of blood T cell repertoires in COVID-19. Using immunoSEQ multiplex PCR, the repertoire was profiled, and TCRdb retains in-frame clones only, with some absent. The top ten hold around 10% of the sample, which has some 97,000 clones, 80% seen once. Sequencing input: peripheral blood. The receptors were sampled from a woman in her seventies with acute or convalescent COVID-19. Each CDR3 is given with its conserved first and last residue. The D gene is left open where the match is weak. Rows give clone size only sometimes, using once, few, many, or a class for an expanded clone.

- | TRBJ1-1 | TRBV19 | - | TGTGCCAGTAGTGGCCAGGGCCGCCTAATTGATAACGCTGAAGCTTTCTTT | CASSGQGRLIDNAEAFF
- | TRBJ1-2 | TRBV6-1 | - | TGTGCCAGCAGTGAAGGGCCAGTCCTCTATGGCTACACCTTC | CASSEGPVLYGYTF
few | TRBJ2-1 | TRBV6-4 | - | TGTGCCAGCAGTGCAGAGGCGTCCCATGAGCAGTTCTTC | CASSAEASHEQFF
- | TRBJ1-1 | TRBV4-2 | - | TGTGCCAGCAGCCCCTCCCACGCCGACTTGGGGCGCATGAACACTGAAGCTTTCTTT | CASSPSHADLGRMNTEAFF
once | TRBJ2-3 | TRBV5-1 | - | TGCGCCAGCAGCTTGGCCGGCGCAGGGTCGGTCACAGATACGCAGTATTTT | CASSLAGAGSVTDTQYF
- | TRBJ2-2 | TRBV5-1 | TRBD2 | TGCGCCAGCAGCTTGGGACTAGCGGGGGGGCCTGGTGGAACCGGGGAGCTGTTTTTT | CASSLGLAGGPGGTGELFF
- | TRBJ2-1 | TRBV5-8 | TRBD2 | TGTGCCAGCAGCTTTCTAGCGGGGGGGCCGGGCTCCTACAATGAGCAGTTCTTC | CASSFLAGGPGSYNEQFF
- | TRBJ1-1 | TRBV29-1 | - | TGCAGCGTTGTGCTGAGATTAATGGCTGAAGCTTTCTTT | CSVVLRLMAEAFF
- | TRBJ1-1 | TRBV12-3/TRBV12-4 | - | TGTGCCAGCGCCACCGCGGCAGGGAGGTCTTTCTTT | CASATAAGRSFF
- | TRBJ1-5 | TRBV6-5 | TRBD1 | TGTGCCAGCAGTTACTCCGGGACAGGGAGCAATCAGCCCCAGCATTTT | CASSYSGTGSNQPQHF
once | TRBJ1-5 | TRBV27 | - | TGTGCCAGCAGTCAGGGCTTACTTAGCAATCAGCCCCAGCATTTT | CASSQGLLSNQPQHF
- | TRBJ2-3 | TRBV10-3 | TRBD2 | TGTGCCATCAGTGAGCCTTATAGCGGGGGGGCCAGAGATACGCAGTATTTT | CAISEPYSGGARDTQYF
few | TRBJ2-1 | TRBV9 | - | TGTGCCAGCAGCCCATGGACGGACTTGCGGAATGAGCAGTTCTTC | CASSPWTDLRNEQFF
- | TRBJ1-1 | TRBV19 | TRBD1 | TGTGCCAGTAGGACAGGGTGGACTGAAGCTTTCTTT | CASRTGWTEAFF
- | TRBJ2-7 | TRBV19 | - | TGTGCCAGTAGTATAGGGAGGGCGGAGATGGAATTCTACGAGCAGTACTTC | CASSIGRAEMEFYEQYF
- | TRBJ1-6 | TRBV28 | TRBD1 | TGTGCCAGCAGACGTGAGACAGGGTATAATTCACCCCTCCACTTT | CASRRETGYNSPLHF
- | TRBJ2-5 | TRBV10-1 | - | TGCGCCAGCAGGGCGAGCAGGGTAGAGACCCAGTACTTC | CASRASRVETQYF
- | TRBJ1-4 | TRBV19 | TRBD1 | TGTGCCAGTAGTAACTCGCAGGGGGCGTTTGAAAAACTGTTTTTT | CASSNSQGAFEKLFF
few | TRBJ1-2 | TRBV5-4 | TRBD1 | TGTGCCAGCAGCGTGGAGGGACAGGGTTTTGGCTACACCTTC | CASSVEGQGFGYTF
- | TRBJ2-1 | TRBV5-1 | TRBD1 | TGCGCCAGCAGCGCAGGACAGGGGAACTACAATGAGCAGTTCTTC | CASSAGQGNYNEQFF
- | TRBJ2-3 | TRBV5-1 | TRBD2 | TGCGCCAGCAGCTTTAGCGGGGGGGCCGGAGATACGCAGTATTTT | CASSFSGGAGDTQYF
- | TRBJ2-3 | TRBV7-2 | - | TGTGCCAGCAGCTTAGTACCGGGGGTTAGCACAGATACGCAGTATTTT | CASSLVPGVSTDTQYF
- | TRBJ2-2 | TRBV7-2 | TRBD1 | TGTGCCAGCAGCACCTGGACAGGCCAAAACACCGGGGAGCTGTTTTTT | CASSTWTGQNTGELFF
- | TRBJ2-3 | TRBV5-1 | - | TGCGCCAGCAGCCTGGGGGGGACAACTACTAGCACAGATACGCAGTATTTT | CASSLGGTTTSTDTQYF
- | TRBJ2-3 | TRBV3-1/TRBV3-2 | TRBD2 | TGTGCCAGCGCGGGGGGAGGGGATACGCAGTATTTT | CASAGGGDTQYF
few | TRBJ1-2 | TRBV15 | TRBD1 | TGTGCCACAGCCGACAGGGGGAAAAGCCCGTTTAGCGGCTACACCTTC | CATADRGKSPFSGYTF
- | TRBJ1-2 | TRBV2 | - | TGTGCCAGCATCCTGGACAGCCCCTATGGCTACACCTTC | CASILDSPYGYTF
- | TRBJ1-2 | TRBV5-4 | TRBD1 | TGTGCCAGCAGCTTGCAGGGGGCCTATGGCTACACCTTC | CASSLQGAYGYTF
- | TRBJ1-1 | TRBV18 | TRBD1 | TGTGCCAGCTCAACTAGACAGGGAGACACTGAAGCTTTCTTT | CASSTRQGDTEAFF
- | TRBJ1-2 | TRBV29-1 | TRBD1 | TGCAGCGTTGACCAGGGGGACGGCGCCTTC | CSVDQGDGAF
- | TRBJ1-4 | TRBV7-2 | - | TGTGCCAGCAGCCAGACAGCATTAAATGAAAAACTGTTTTTT | CASSQTALNEKLFF
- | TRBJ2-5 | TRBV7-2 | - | TGTGCCAGCAGCTTAGGCGGTTATGGGGGGTCAGGAGAGACCCAGTACTTC | CASSLGGYGGSGETQYF
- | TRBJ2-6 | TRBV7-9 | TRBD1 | TGTGCCAGCAGCTACGGGACAGGGGCAGAAGGGGCCAACGTCCTGACTTTC | CASSYGTGAEGANVLTF
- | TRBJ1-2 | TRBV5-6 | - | TGTGCCAGCAGCTTGAGGCAGGGCGGCTATGGCTACACCTTC | CASSLRQGGYGYTF
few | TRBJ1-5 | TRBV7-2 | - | TGTGCCAGCAGCTTAGGGGCGTCTAGCAATCAGCCCCAGCATTTT | CASSLGASSNQPQHF
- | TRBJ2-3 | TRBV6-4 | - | TGTGCCAGCAGGGCTCAGGGTAGCACAGATACGCAGTATTTT | CASRAQGSTDTQYF
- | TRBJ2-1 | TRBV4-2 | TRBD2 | TGTGCCAGCAGCCAAGCCGCCGGGACTAGCGGGGGGCTCAATGAGCAGTTCTTC | CASSQAAGTSGGLNEQFF
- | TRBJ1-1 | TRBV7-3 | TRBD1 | TGTGCCAGCAGCCAACAAACAGGGGTGGCTTTCTTT | CASSQQTGVAFF
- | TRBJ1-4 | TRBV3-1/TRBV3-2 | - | TGTGCCAGCAGCCAAACCAGGGGAGATGGAGAAAAACTGTTTTTT | CASSQTRGDGEKLFF
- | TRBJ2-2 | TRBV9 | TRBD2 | TGTGCCAGCCGAGCGGGAACGAACACCGGGGAGCTGTTTTTT | CASRAGTNTGELFF
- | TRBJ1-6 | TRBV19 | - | TGTGCCAGTGGACAGAGCTCCTATAATTCACCCCTCCACTTT | CASGQSSYNSPLHF
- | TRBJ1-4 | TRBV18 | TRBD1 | TGTGCCAGCTCCCTTGGACAGGGTACTAATGAAAAACTGTTTTTT | CASSLGQGTNEKLFF
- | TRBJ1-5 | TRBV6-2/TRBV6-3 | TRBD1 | TGTGCCAGCAGTTACCAGGGGGCACGACAGCCCCAGCATTTT | CASSYQGARQPQHF
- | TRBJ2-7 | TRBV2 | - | TGTGCCAGCACCCCCATTTCTGGGGGGTTTAAGTACTTC | CASTPISGGFKYF
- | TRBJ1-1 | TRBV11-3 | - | TGTGCCAGCAGCTCCGGGGGACTTGAAGCTTTCTTT | CASSSGGLEAFF
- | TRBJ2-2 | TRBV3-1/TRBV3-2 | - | TGTGCCAGCAGCCTGGGCCAGATGGGCGGGGAGCTGTTTTTT | CASSLGQMGGELFF
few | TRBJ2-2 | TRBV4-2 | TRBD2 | TGTGCCAGCAGCCAGATGGACCTAGCGGGGGTTAACACCGGGGAGCTGTTTTTT | CASSQMDLAGVNTGELFF
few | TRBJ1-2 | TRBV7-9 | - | TGTGCCAGCAGCCAAGGGGCGGGGCGAGTCGGCTACACCTTC | CASSQGAGRVGYTF
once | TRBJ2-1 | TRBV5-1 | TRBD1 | TGCGCCAGCAGCTCCTCCGGGACAGGTAACGATGAGCAGTTCTTC | CASSSSGTGNDEQFF
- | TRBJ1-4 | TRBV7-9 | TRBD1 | TGTGCCAGCAGCTTAGTCAAAGGGGGCGCAAATGAAAAACTGTTTTTT | CASSLVKGGANEKLFF
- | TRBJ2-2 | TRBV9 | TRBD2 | TGTGCCAGCAGCGTATCCGGGACTAGAACCACCGGGGAGCTGTTTTTT | CASSVSGTRTTGELFF